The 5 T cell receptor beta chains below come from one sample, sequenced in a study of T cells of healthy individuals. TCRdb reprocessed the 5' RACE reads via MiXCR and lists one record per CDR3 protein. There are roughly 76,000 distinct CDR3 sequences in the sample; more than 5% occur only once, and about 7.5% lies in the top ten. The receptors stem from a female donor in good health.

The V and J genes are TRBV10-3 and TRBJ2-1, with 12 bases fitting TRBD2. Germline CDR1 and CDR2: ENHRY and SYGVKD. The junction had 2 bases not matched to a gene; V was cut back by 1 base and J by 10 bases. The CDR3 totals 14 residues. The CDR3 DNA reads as TGTGCCATCAGTGAGTTACTAGCGGGAGGAGAGCAGTTCTTC. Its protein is CAISELLAGGEQFF.

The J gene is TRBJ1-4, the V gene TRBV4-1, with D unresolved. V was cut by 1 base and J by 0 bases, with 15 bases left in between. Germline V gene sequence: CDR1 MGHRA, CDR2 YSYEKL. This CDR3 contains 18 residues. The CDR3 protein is CASSQVWGEEATNEKLFF. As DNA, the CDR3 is TGCGCCAGCAGCCAAGTATGGGGAGAAGAGGCAACTAATGAAAAACTGTTTTTT.

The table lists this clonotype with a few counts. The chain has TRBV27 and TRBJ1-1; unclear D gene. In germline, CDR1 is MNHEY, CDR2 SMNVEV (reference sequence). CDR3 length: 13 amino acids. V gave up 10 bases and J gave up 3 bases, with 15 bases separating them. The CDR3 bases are TGTGCCACCATTTCGGCGGGGTACACTGAAGCTTTCTTT. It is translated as CATISAGYTEAFF.

The CDR3 region is CASSLASGRASYEQYF. CDR3 bases: TGTGCCAGCAGCTTGGCCAGCGGGAGGGCCTCCTACGAGCAGTACTTC. The chain uses TRBV5-5 and TRBJ2-7; TRBD2 matches at 10 bases. V gave up 0 bases and J gave up 0 bases; unmatched junction bases: 3. CDR3 size: 16 residues. CDR1 is SGHKS and CDR2 is YYEKEE in the germline V gene (reference sequence).

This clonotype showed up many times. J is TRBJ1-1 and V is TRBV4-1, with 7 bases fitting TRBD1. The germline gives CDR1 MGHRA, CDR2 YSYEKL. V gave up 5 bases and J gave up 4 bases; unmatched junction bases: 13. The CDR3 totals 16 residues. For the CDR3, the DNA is TGCGCCAGCAGCGCAGGGGGGGGGAAAGGGAGCACTGAAGCTTTCTTT. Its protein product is CASSAGGGKGSTEAFF.